This T cell receptor (beta chain) was identified in a study of OX40 agonist ivuxolimab in advanced cancers. Study context: Intravenous ivuxolimab was administered to patients every 2 weeks at 0.01 to 10 mg/kg.

Germline CDR1 SGHTA, CDR2 FQGNSA. CDR3 length: 18 residues. After removal of 1 base from V and 1 base from J, the junction contained 5 bases not matched to a gene. This table comes from immunoSEQ multiplex PCR, and its TCRdb copy is limited to in-frame clones, with some not included. The table shows about 75,000 clones, with 90% occurring only once. The material was CD4+ or CD8+ T cells sorted from blood, obtained in a trial of the OX40 agonist ivuxolimab. This clonotype was sampled from an adult with an advanced solid tumor such as melanoma, head and neck, liver or kidney cancer. The chain uses TRBV7-2 and TRBJ2-4; 12 nucleotides match TRBD1. For the CDR3, the DNA is TGTGCCAGCAGCTTAGGGGACAGGGGGCGACGGGCCAAAAACATTCAGTACTTC. Translated: CASSLGDRGRRAKNIQYF.